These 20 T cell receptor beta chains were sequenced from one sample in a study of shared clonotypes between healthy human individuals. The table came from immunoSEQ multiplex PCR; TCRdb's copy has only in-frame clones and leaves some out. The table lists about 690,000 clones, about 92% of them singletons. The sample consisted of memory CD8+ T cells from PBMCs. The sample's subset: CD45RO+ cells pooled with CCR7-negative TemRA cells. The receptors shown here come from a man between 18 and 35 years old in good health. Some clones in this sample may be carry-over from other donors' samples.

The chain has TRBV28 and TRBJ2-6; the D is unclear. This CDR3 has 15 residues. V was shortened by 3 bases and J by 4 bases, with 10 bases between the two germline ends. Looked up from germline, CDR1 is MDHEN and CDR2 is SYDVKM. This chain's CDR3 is CASSFGFSGANVLTF. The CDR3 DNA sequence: TGTGCCAGCAGTTTTGGTTTTTCCGGGGCCAACGTCCTGACTTTC.

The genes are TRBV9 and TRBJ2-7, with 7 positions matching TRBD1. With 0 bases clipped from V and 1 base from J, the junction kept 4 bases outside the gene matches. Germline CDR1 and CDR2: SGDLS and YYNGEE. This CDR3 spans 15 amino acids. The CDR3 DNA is TGTGCCAGCAGCGTAGCTACAGGGGTGTCCTACGAGCAGTACTTC. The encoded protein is CASSVATGVSYEQYF. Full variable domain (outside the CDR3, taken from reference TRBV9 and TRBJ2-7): DSGVTQTPKHLITATGQRVTLRCSPRSGDLSVYWYQQSLDQGLQFLIQYYNGEERAKGNILERFSAQQFPDLHSELNLSSLELGDSALYFCASSVATGVSYEQYFGPGTRLTVT.

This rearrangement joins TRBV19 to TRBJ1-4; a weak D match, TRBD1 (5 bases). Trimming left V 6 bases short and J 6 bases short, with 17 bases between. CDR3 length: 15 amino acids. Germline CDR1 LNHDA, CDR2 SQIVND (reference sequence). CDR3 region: CASSPSGTGHEKLFF. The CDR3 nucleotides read TGTGCCAGTAGCCCCAGTGGGACTGGCCATGAAAAACTGTTTTTT.

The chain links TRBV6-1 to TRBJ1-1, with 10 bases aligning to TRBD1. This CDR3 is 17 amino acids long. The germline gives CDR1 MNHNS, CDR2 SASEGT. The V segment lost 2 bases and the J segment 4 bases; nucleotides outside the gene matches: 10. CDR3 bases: TGTGCCAGCAGTGAAAGGGGACAGGGGCGGAGTGGCACTGAAGCTTTCTTT. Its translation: CASSERGQGRSGTEAFF.

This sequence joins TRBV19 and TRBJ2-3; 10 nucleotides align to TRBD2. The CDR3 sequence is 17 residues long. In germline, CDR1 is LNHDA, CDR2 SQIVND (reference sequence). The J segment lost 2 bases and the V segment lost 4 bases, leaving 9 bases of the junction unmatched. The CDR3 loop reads CASSNPWTSGATDTQYF. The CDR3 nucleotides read TGTGCCAGTAGTAACCCCTGGACTAGCGGAGCCACAGATACGCAGTATTTT.

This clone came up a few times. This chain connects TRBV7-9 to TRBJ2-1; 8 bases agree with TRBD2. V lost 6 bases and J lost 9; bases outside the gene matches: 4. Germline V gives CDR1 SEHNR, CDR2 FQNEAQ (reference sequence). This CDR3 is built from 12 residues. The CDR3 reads CASRSGGIEQFF. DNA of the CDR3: TGTGCCAGCAGATCGGGGGGGATTGAGCAGTTCTTC.

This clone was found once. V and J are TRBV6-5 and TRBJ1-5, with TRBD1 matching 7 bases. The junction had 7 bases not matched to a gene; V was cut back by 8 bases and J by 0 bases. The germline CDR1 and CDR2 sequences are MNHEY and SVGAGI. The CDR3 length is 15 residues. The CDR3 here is CASRSGGDSNQPQHF. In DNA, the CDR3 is TGTGCCAGCCGCTCAGGGGGAGATAGCAATCAGCCCCAGCATTTT.

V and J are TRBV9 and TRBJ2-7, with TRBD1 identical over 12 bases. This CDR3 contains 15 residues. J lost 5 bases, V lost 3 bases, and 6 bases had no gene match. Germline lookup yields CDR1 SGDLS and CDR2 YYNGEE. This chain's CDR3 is CASSAGTGGPHEQYF. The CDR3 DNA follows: TGTGCCAGCAGCGCAGGGACAGGGGGCCCCCACGAGCAGTACTTC.

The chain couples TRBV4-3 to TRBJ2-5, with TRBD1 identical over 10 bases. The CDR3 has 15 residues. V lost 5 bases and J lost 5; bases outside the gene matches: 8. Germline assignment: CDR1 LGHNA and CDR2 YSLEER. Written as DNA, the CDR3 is TGCGCCAGCAGCGCGCGACAGGGGGCGGGGGAGACCCAGTACTTC. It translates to CASSARQGAGETQYF.

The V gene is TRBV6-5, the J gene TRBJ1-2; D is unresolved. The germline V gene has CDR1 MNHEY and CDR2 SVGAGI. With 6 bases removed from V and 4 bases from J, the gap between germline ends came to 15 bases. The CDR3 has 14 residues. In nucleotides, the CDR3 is TGTGCCAGCAGCCAGACCGCTGCGGGCTATGGCTACACCTTC. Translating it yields CASSQTAAGYGYTF.

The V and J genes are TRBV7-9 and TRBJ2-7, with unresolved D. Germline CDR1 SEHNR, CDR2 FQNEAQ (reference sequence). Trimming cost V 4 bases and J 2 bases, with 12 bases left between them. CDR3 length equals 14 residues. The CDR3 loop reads CASSSPDGTYEQYF. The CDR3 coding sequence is TGTGCCAGCAGCTCACCTGACGGTACCTACGAGCAGTACTTC.

The CDR3 DNA reads as TGCAGCTCCTCCGGACTGGCCGAGAACGAGCAGTACTTC. Translation gives CSSSGLAENEQYF. The chain carries TRBV29-1 and TRBJ2-7; TRBD2 might be the D (5 bases). The CDR3 totals 13 residues. Trimming stripped 8 bases from V and 5 bases from J, with 19 bases between. CDR1 and CDR2 from the germline V gene are SQVTM and ANQGSEA.

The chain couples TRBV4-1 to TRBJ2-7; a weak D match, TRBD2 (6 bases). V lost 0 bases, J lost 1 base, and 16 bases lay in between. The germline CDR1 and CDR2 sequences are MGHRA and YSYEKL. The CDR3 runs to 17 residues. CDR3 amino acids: CASSQDQTGESSYEQYF. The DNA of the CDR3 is TGCGCCAGCAGCCAAGATCAAACGGGAGAATCGTCCTACGAGCAGTACTTC.

CDR3: CASSDTGVEQYF. The CDR3 nucleotides are TGTGCCAGTAGTGACACAGGGGTCGAGCAGTACTTC. The V and J genes are TRBV19 and TRBJ2-7; 7 nucleotides match TRBD1. The CDR3 contains 12 residues. With V trimmed by 5 bases and J by 6 bases, 4 bases remained unmatched. Looked up from germline, CDR1 is LNHDA and CDR2 is SQIVND (reference sequence).

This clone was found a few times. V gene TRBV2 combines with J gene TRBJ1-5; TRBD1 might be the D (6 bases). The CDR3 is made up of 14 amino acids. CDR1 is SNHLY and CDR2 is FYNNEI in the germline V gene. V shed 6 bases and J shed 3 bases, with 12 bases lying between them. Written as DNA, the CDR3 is TGTGCCAGCAGCGACGGACAGTCCAATCAGCCCCAGCATTTT. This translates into CASSDGQSNQPQHF.

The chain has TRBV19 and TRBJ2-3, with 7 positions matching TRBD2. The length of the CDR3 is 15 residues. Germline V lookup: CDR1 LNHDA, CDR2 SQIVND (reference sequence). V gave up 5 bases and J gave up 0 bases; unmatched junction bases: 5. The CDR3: CASSAHSGSTDTQYF. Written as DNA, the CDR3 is TGTGCCAGTAGTGCCCATAGCGGGAGCACAGATACGCAGTATTTT.

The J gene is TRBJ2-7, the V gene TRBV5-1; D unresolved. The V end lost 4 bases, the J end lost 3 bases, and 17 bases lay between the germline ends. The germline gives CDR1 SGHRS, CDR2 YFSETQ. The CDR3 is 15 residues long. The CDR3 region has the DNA TGCGCCAGCAGCCCCAGAAAAGCCGTTGACTACGAGCAGTACTTC. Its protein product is CASSPRKAVDYEQYF.

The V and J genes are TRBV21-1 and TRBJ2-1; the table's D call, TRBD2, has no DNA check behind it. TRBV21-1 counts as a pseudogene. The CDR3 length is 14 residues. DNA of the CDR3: TGTGCCAGCAGCCCCCACCCAACGGGCAATGAGCAGTTCTTC. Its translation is CASSPHPTGNEQFF.

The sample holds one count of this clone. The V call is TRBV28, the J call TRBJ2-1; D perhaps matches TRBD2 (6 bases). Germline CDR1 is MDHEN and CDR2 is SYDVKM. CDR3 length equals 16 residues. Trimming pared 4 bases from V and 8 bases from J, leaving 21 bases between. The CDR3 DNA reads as TGTGCCAGCAGTTCCTTAACTAGCCGGCTTAGTGATGAGCAGTTCTTC. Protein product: CASSSLTSRLSDEQFF.

CDR3 nucleotide sequence: TGTGCCTGGAGTGGCATTTATCAGCGGCGCACAGATACGCAGTATTTT. Its translation is CAWSGIYQRRTDTQYF. This sequence joins TRBV30 and TRBJ2-3, with D possibly matching TRBD2 (5 bases). The CDR3 covers 16 residues. V lost 1 base and J 1 base, leaving 15 bases between the germline ends. Germline CDR1 is GTSNPN and CDR2 is SVGIG (reference sequence).